The TCR beta chain described here comes from a study of intratumoral heterogeneity in liver cancer. Broadly, across the study: Across the full approximately 15-patient cohort, most patients were male and a median age of approximately 63 years was recorded. The full cohort included 71 multiregional samples from around 14 HCC patients, consisting of roughly 50 tumoral regions and some 20 adjacent nontumoral regions. To examine intratumor heterogeneity, the study integrated RNA-seq, DNA sequencing, TCR-seq and SNP array data obtained from multiple regions of hepatocellular carcinoma specimens.

With regard to this clone: The antigen it binds to is not known. Per-nucleotide qualities are absent, and no much larger clonotype sits a single base away.

What the study reported, not specific to this receptor: The authors noted a relatively low number of patients and under-sampled tumor-infiltrating lymphocyte representation as limitations.

Every patient had early-stage hepatocellular carcinoma and received no therapy prior to surgical resection. No macroscopic evidence of necrosis or hemorrhage was present in the sampled areas. TCR sequencing (ImmunoSeq) was performed on multiple regions from two patients. Each frozen resection tissue sample was taken at least 1 cm away from every other sample. Samples labelled N came from nontumoral liver tissue adjacent to the tumor. Genomic DNA was isolated from bulk tissue with the DNeasy blood and tissue kit. Using the immunoSEQ assay, the TCR beta chain CDR3 regions were sequenced from genomic DNA. Rearranged VDJ segments were amplified with primers that anneal to V and J segments. For the original study's pipeline: Clonality and richness metrics were computed with the ImmunoSeq Analyzer software. Fisher's exact test, supplemented by a beta-binomial method for added stringency, was applied to identify differentially abundant clones between regions. TCRdb stores this immuneACCESS table with in-frame sequences only. Part of the clones is absent; in the studies checked, under half of the shortfall reflects unresolved V genes, and no reason is known for the rest. That table supplies the V and J calls and clone size; D and trimming were determined from the DNA. The sample table shows 5,500 to 7,500 clones, and about 64% are seen once. The ten largest clones add up to over 20% of the sample.

Sequences ENHRY (CDR1) and SYGVKD (CDR2) are obtained from the germline V gene. Including cysteine and phenylalanine, the CDR3 has 13 amino acids. CDR3 DNA is the only sequence kept; it has 39 bases, read in frame from the first base. At the junction V is shortened by 6 bases and J by 9 bases, with 15 bases in between. Recombination connected TRBV10-3 to TRBJ2-1; the D gene is not confidently resolved. The TCR comes from a man aged 65-85 years with hepatocellular carcinoma. Sequences were derived from tumor-adjacent normal tissue, sampled before any cancer treatment. The DNA sequence is as follows: TGTGCCATCAGCCCAGAACCGGTAGGTGAGCAGTTCTTC. The encoded protein is CAISPEPVGEQFF.